The 15 T cell receptor beta chains given below trace back to one sample, sequenced in a study of T-cell memory formation after mild COVID-19. MiXCR was run by TCRdb on the 5' RACE reads, yielding one entry per CDR3 protein. The sample includes hundreds of thousands of distinct CDR3 sequences, around 17% of them seen just once. The sample consisted of PBMCs or a T cell subset sorted from them (not recorded which). These receptors all stem from a man between 18 and 29 years old who had mild COVID-19 (a few samples of this study predate the infection). Cell type and time point are not known.

This clonotype appeared a few times. In DNA form, the CDR3 reads TGTGCCAGCACCCCTATTTGGGGTGCTGGGGCCAACGTCCTGACTTTC. Translation: CASTPIWGAGANVLTF. The gene calls are TRBV27 and TRBJ2-6; D is uncertain. In germline, CDR1 is MNHEY, CDR2 SMNVEV (reference sequence). V was shortened by 7 bases and J by 2 bases, with 15 bases between the two germline ends. The CDR3 totals 16 residues.

In this sample, this clonotype turned up a few times. The V and J genes are TRBV28 and TRBJ1-2; D gene unclear. This CDR3 has 12 residues. Per germline, CDR1 MDHEN and CDR2 SYDVKM. V dropped 6 bases and J dropped 4 bases, with 9 bases sitting between them. The CDR3 region is CASRRNVYGYTF. The CDR3 DNA sequence: TGTGCCAGCAGGAGAAACGTCTATGGCTACACCTTC.

This clonotype has just a few counts. The chain combines TRBV7-2 with TRBJ2-1; 13 nucleotides line up with TRBD2. Per germline, CDR1 SGHTA and CDR2 FQGNSA. V was pared by 4 bases and J by 4 bases, with 10 bases of the junction left unmatched. This CDR3 is 18 amino acids long. CDR3 region: CASSSPTSGGPLYNEQFF. The CDR3 DNA follows: TGTGCCAGCAGCTCCCCGACTAGCGGGGGGCCTCTGTACAATGAGCAGTTCTTC.

In this sample, this clonotype turned up a few times. The chain joins TRBV4-3 to TRBJ2-5, with 12 bases aligning to TRBD1. This CDR3 is 20 amino acids long. Germline values: CDR1 LGHNA, CDR2 YSLEER. J lost 1 base, V lost 1 base, and 13 bases had no gene match. The CDR3 DNA reads TGCGCCAGCAGCCAAGCTCCCGGGACAGGGGGCGCGTTCGCCCAAGAGACCCAGTACTTC. This gives the protein CASSQAPGTGGAFAQETQYF.

The J gene is TRBJ2-3, the V gene TRBV7-9; 7 bases align to TRBD2. The germline gives CDR1 SEHNR, CDR2 FQNEAQ (reference sequence). The J segment lost 5 bases and the V segment lost 10 bases, leaving 6 bases of the junction unmatched. The CDR3 loop spans 12 amino acids. As DNA, the CDR3 is TGTGCCACGACACCGGGAGGAGATACGCAGTATTTT. Protein product: CATTPGGDTQYF.

This clonotype was observed a few times. J is TRBJ1-2 and V is TRBV7-3; D perhaps matches TRBD1 (6 bases). This CDR3 region has 16 residues. The V and J ends lost 5 bases and 6 bases respectively, with 22 bases between them. Germline assignment: CDR1 SGHTA and CDR2 FQGTGA. The CDR3 loop reads CASSNMGATGPNGYTF. The DNA of the CDR3 is TGTGCCAGCAGCAATATGGGGGCGACGGGGCCCAATGGCTACACCTTC. Complete variable domain (other parts from reference TRBV7-3 and TRBJ1-2): GAGVSQTPSNKVTEKGKYVELRCDPISGHTALYWYRQSLGQGPEFLIYFQGTGAADDSGLPNDRFFAVRPEGSVSTLKIQRTERGDSAVYLCASSNMGATGPNGYTFGSGTRLTVV.

The chain has TRBV5-1 and TRBJ2-5; TRBD1 is a possible D gene (6 bases). The CDR3 is made up of 14 amino acids. Trimming shortened V by 1 base and J by 2 bases, and 9 bases separated the two germline ends. Germline loops: CDR1 SGHRS, CDR2 YFSETQ. This chain's CDR3 is CASSLTGNQETQYF. CDR3 nucleotide sequence: TGCGCCAGCAGCTTGACAGGGAATCAAGAGACCCAGTACTTC.

V is TRBV25-1 and J is TRBJ1-1; weak D call: TRBD1 (5 bases). Trimming stripped 2 bases from V and 1 base from J, with 14 bases between. CDR3 length: 16 amino acids. Germline values: CDR1 MGHDK, CDR2 SYGVNS. The CDR3 loop reads CASSEGVRGKNTEAFF. The CDR3 bases are TGTGCCAGCAGTGAAGGCGTGAGGGGAAAGAACACTGAAGCTTTCTTT.

This clonotype was counted a few times. This chain joins TRBV30 and TRBJ1-6, with D hard to call. The CDR3 is 17 residues long. Germline V lookup: CDR1 GTSNPN, CDR2 SVGIG (reference sequence). The germline V and J ends were trimmed by 0 bases and 4 bases, with 16 bases remaining between them. The chain's CDR3 is CAWSVSRLRIYNSPLHF. CDR3 nucleotide sequence: TGTGCCTGGAGTGTATCCCGGCTGAGGATTTATAATTCACCCCTCCACTTT. The full variable domain, in which reference TRBV30 and TRBJ1-6 provide the parts outside the CDR3, is SQTIHQWPATLVQPVGSPLSLECTVEGTSNPNLYWYRQAAGRGLQLLFYSVGIGQISSEVPQNLSASRPQDRQFILSSKKLLLSDSGFYLCAWSVSRLRIYNSPLHFGNGTRLTVT.

This clonotype was seen more than once but under ten times. The chain carries TRBV11-1 and TRBJ2-5, with unresolved D. The CDR3 totals 13 residues. Trimming took 3 bases from V and 5 from J, leaving 10 bases between them. Germline CDR1 reads SGHAT; CDR2 reads FQDESV (reference sequence). CDR3 nucleotides: TGTGCCAGCAGCTTCTACCGGTCGGAGACCCAGTACTTC. Residues: CASSFYRSETQYF.

This clonotype appeared a few times. V and J are TRBV20-1 and TRBJ2-4; possible D gene TRBD1, 6 bases. The V end lost 7 bases, the J end lost 7 bases, and 20 bases lay between the germline ends. The CDR3 totals 14 residues. CDR1 DFQATT and CDR2 SNEGSKA come from the germline V gene (reference sequence). CDR3 in amino acids: CSVKRQASGNIQYF. DNA of the CDR3: TGCAGTGTTAAACGACAGGCTTCGGGGAACATTCAGTACTTC.

In its sample, this clonotype was seen a few times. V gene TRBV6-1 combines with J gene TRBJ2-7; 8 nucleotides match TRBD1. The CDR3 is made up of 13 amino acids. V shed 6 bases and J 6 bases; nucleotides not matched to a gene: 7. In germline, CDR1 is MNHNS, CDR2 SASEGT. The CDR3 nucleotides read TGTGCCAGCAGGATCTCAGGGGGCGGCGAGCAGTACGTC. This sequence encodes CASRISGGGEQYV.

The table lists this clonotype with a few counts. This chain uses TRBV27 with TRBJ1-2, with a weak D call TRBD1 (6 bases). There are 14 residues in the CDR3. Per the germline V gene, CDR1 is MNHEY and CDR2 is SMNVEV (reference sequence). V dropped 2 bases and J dropped 3 bases, with 10 bases sitting between them. The chain's CDR3 is CASSLIGGDYGYTF. DNA of the CDR3: TGTGCCAGCAGTTTAATAGGGGGAGACTATGGCTACACCTTC.

This sequence joins TRBV23-1 and TRBJ1-1; possible D gene TRBD1, 5 bases. Being an ORF, TRBV23-1 has a function that is uncertain. V lost 3 bases, J lost 4 bases, and 18 bases lay in between. The CDR3 contains 16 residues. Here the CDR3 DNA reads TGCGCCAGCAGTCACAACGGGCAGGGCCACGGCACTGAAGCTTTCTTT. Translated: CASSHNGQGHGTEAFF.

The J gene is TRBJ2-2, the V gene TRBV12-3 or TRBV12-4, with D possibly being TRBD2 (7 bases). The CDR3 is 13 amino acids. V was pared by 10 bases and J by 6 bases, with 15 bases between. This CDR3 reads CATLGAGAGELFF. The DNA for the CDR3 is TGTGCCACCCTGGGGGCGGGGGCCGGGGAGCTGTTTTTT.